Listed below are T cell receptor beta chains from one sample, sequenced in a study of shared clonotypes between healthy human individuals. Produced via immunoSEQ multiplex PCR; TCRdb's table is partial and in-frame only. Seen here are millions of clones, just under 95% observed once, and the top ten hold about 1.1%. The specimen was naive CD8+ T cells sorted from blood. The receptors were gathered from a man younger than 35 in good health. Each CDR3 is given with its conserved first and last residue. A D gene is named only where the DNA matches it firmly. The listing skips clone size in some rows; elsewhere it reads once, few, many or a size class.

d_call: -; j_call: TRBJ2-1; v_call: TRBV14; clone_size: -; cdr3_nt: TGTGCCAGCAGCCTTGCCCTGCGCAATGAGCAGTTCTTC; cdr3_aa: CASSLALRNEQFF
d_call: -; j_call: TRBJ1-2; v_call: TRBV4-3; clone_size: -; cdr3_nt: TGCGCCAGCAGCCAGGCCGGGACCACCTATGGCTACACCTTC; cdr3_aa: CASSQAGTTYGYTF
d_call: -; j_call: TRBJ2-2; v_call: TRBV7-8; clone_size: -; cdr3_nt: TGTGCCAGCAGGGGCGGGCTCACCGGGGAGCTGTTTTTT; cdr3_aa: CASRGGLTGELFF
d_call: TRBD1; j_call: TRBJ1-4; v_call: TRBV13; clone_size: -; cdr3_nt: TGTGCCAGCCATGACAGGGAGAACGAAAAACTGTTTTTT; cdr3_aa: CASHDRENEKLFF
d_call: -; j_call: TRBJ2-7; v_call: TRBV5-5; clone_size: -; cdr3_nt: TGTGCCAGCAGCTGGCCCGGGACTCAGTTGGGCGAGCAGTACTTC; cdr3_aa: CASSWPGTQLGEQYF
d_call: -; j_call: TRBJ2-1; v_call: TRBV19; clone_size: -; cdr3_nt: TGTGCCAGTAGTATAAGGCATACCTACAATGAGCAGTTCTTC; cdr3_aa: CASSIRHTYNEQFF
d_call: -; j_call: TRBJ2-3; v_call: TRBV9; clone_size: -; cdr3_nt: TGTGCCAGCAGCATACAAGCCACTAGCACAGATACGCAGTATTTT; cdr3_aa: CASSIQATSTDTQYF
d_call: TRBD1; j_call: TRBJ1-6; v_call: TRBV27; clone_size: -; cdr3_nt: TGTGCCAGCAGCTCTATGGGGGTACAGGGGGCCTATAATTCACCCCTCCACTTT; cdr3_aa: CASSSMGVQGAYNSPLHF
d_call: -; j_call: TRBJ2-7; v_call: TRBV5-1; clone_size: once; cdr3_nt: TGCGCCAGCACCCTAGACGGTTACAACTACGAGCAGTACTTC; cdr3_aa: CASTLDGYNYEQYF
d_call: -; j_call: TRBJ1-1; v_call: TRBV4-1; clone_size: -; cdr3_nt: TGCGCCAGCAGCCTTGGGGGCGGGGGGAACACTGAAGCTTTCTTT; cdr3_aa: CASSLGGGGNTEAFF
d_call: -; j_call: TRBJ2-1; v_call: TRBV2; clone_size: -; cdr3_nt: TGTGCCAGCAGTGACCTGACAGAGTCCTACAATGAGCAGTTCTTC; cdr3_aa: CASSDLTESYNEQFF
d_call: -; j_call: TRBJ2-5; v_call: TRBV2; clone_size: -; cdr3_nt: TGTGCCAGCAGTCAAAGGAAGGGAAGGGGCCAAGAGACCCAGTACTTC; cdr3_aa: CASSQRKGRGQETQYF
d_call: -; j_call: TRBJ2-3; v_call: TRBV6-5; clone_size: -; cdr3_nt: TGTGCCAGCAGCTCCTCGGACCTCTTGGATACGCAGTATTTT; cdr3_aa: CASSSSDLLDTQYF
d_call: -; j_call: TRBJ1-5; v_call: TRBV4-1; clone_size: -; cdr3_nt: TGCGCCAGCAGCCAAGGTCCCCTGGGGCCCCAGCATTTT; cdr3_aa: CASSQGPLGPQHF
d_call: -; j_call: TRBJ2-3; v_call: TRBV2; clone_size: once; cdr3_nt: TGTGCCAGCAGTGATCCCCCTCGTCTTAGGGCAGATACGCAGTATTTT; cdr3_aa: CASSDPPRLRADTQYF
d_call: -; j_call: TRBJ2-7; v_call: TRBV7-9; clone_size: -; cdr3_nt: TGTGCCAGCAGCTTACCCGACGGGTACGAGCAGTACTTC; cdr3_aa: CASSLPDGYEQYF
d_call: -; j_call: TRBJ2-3; v_call: TRBV27; clone_size: once; cdr3_nt: TGTGCCAGCAGTTTAGCAGGTTATAGCACAGATACGCAGTATTTT; cdr3_aa: CASSLAGYSTDTQYF
d_call: -; j_call: TRBJ2-1; v_call: TRBV27; clone_size: -; cdr3_nt: TGTGCCATTACCTACGACTGGTGCGGACTGAATGAGCAGTTCTTC; cdr3_aa: CAITYDWCGLNEQFF
d_call: TRBD2; j_call: TRBJ2-5; v_call: TRBV11-2; clone_size: -; cdr3_nt: TGTGCCAGCAGCCGCGGCGGGACTAAAGAGACCCAGTACTTC; cdr3_aa: CASSRGGTKETQYF
d_call: -; j_call: TRBJ1-4; v_call: TRBV7-9; clone_size: -; cdr3_nt: TGTGCCAGCAGCTCCGGACGGGACGAGAGGGAAAAACTGTTTTTT; cdr3_aa: CASSSGRDEREKLFF
d_call: -; j_call: TRBJ2-7; v_call: TRBV18; clone_size: -; cdr3_nt: TGTGCCAGCTCACCCTCCGACGACTACTACGAGCAGTACTTC; cdr3_aa: CASSPSDDYYEQYF
d_call: -; j_call: TRBJ1-1; v_call: TRBV19; clone_size: -; cdr3_nt: TGTGCCAGTAGTACTGGCGGAAACACTGAAGCTTTCTTT; cdr3_aa: CASSTGGNTEAFF
d_call: -; j_call: TRBJ2-7; v_call: TRBV7-9; clone_size: -; cdr3_nt: TGTGCCAGCAGCTTAAGCGCAGATACCCTCTACGAGCAGTACTTC; cdr3_aa: CASSLSADTLYEQYF
d_call: -; j_call: TRBJ1-4; v_call: TRBV13; clone_size: -; cdr3_nt: TGTGCCAGCAGCTTAAGGAGGGATCAGGAAAAACTGTTTTTT; cdr3_aa: CASSLRRDQEKLFF
d_call: TRBD2; j_call: TRBJ2-3; v_call: TRBV2; clone_size: -; cdr3_nt: TGTGCCAGCAGTGAAGCGTGGGTAGCGGGAGAAGATACGCAGTATTTT; cdr3_aa: CASSEAWVAGEDTQYF
d_call: TRBD2; j_call: TRBJ2-7; v_call: TRBV5-1; clone_size: -; cdr3_nt: TGCGCCAGCAGCTTAGCGGGAGCGTACTACGAGCAGTACTTC; cdr3_aa: CASSLAGAYYEQYF
d_call: -; j_call: TRBJ2-3; v_call: TRBV10-3; clone_size: -; cdr3_nt: TGTGCCATCAGTGAGGGACACGGCACAGATACGCAGTATTTT; cdr3_aa: CAISEGHGTDTQYF
d_call: -; j_call: TRBJ2-1; v_call: TRBV19; clone_size: -; cdr3_nt: TGTGCCAGTAGTATTCAGGGCTCCTACAATGAGCAGTTCTTC; cdr3_aa: CASSIQGSYNEQFF
d_call: -; j_call: TRBJ1-1; v_call: TRBV5-4; clone_size: -; cdr3_nt: TGTGCCAGCAGCTTCTGGGGAGGCACTGAAGCTTTCTTT; cdr3_aa: CASSFWGGTEAFF
d_call: -; j_call: TRBJ2-2; v_call: TRBV21-1; clone_size: -; cdr3_nt: TGTGCCAGCAGCCCTCGGGACTTCGGGGAGCTGTTTTTT; cdr3_aa: CASSPRDFGELFF
d_call: -; j_call: TRBJ2-4; v_call: TRBV28; clone_size: -; cdr3_nt: TGTGCCAGCACCTGGAGGAGTGGTGGCATTCAGTACTTC; cdr3_aa: CASTWRSGGIQYF
d_call: TRBD1; j_call: TRBJ1-1; v_call: TRBV6-6; clone_size: -; cdr3_nt: TGTGCCAGCAGTTTCCTACAGGGGGCTTACACTGAAGCTTTCTTT; cdr3_aa: CASSFLQGAYTEAFF
d_call: -; j_call: TRBJ2-1; v_call: TRBV6-6; clone_size: -; cdr3_nt: TGTGCCAGCAGTTCACGGGACCATTGGGATGAGCAGTTCTTC; cdr3_aa: CASSSRDHWDEQFF
d_call: -; j_call: TRBJ2-3; v_call: TRBV13; clone_size: once; cdr3_nt: TGTGCCAGCAGCTGGACGGGGAACGGATGGGGCACAGATACGCAGTATTTT; cdr3_aa: CASSWTGNGWGTDTQYF
d_call: -; j_call: TRBJ1-5; v_call: TRBV4-1; clone_size: -; cdr3_nt: TGCGCCAGCAGCCAAGATCACAGCCTGAGGAATCAGCCCCAGCATTTT; cdr3_aa: CASSQDHSLRNQPQHF
d_call: TRBD1; j_call: TRBJ2-7; v_call: TRBV2; clone_size: -; cdr3_nt: TGTGCCAGCAGGTGGACAGGGGGCTCCTACGAGCAGTACTTC; cdr3_aa: CASRWTGGSYEQYF
d_call: -; j_call: TRBJ1-1; v_call: TRBV6-5; clone_size: -; cdr3_nt: TGTGCCAGCAGTTTCGATGACTCTGGACAGGAAGCTTTCTTT; cdr3_aa: CASSFDDSGQEAFF
d_call: TRBD1; j_call: TRBJ1-4; v_call: TRBV28; clone_size: -; cdr3_nt: TGTGCCAGCAGCCCCGGGACAGGGGGTGATGAAAAACTGTTTTTT; cdr3_aa: CASSPGTGGDEKLFF
d_call: -; j_call: TRBJ2-3; v_call: TRBV5-4; clone_size: -; cdr3_nt: TGTGCCAGCGGCCACACAGATACGCAGTATTTT; cdr3_aa: CASGHTDTQYF
d_call: -; j_call: TRBJ2-3; v_call: TRBV15; clone_size: -; cdr3_nt: TGTGCCACCAGCAGAACGAGAGTAGATACGCAGTATTTT; cdr3_aa: CATSRTRVDTQYF
d_call: TRBD1; j_call: TRBJ1-2; v_call: TRBV9; clone_size: -; cdr3_nt: TGTGCCAGCAGCGTTGATTTGGGACAGGGGTATGGCTACACCTTC; cdr3_aa: CASSVDLGQGYGYTF
d_call: TRBD2; j_call: TRBJ2-5; v_call: TRBV9; clone_size: once; cdr3_nt: TGTGCCAGCAGCGGGGACGAGGGACTAGTATTTGAGACCCAGTACTTC; cdr3_aa: CASSGDEGLVFETQYF
d_call: -; j_call: TRBJ1-6; v_call: TRBV7-9; clone_size: -; cdr3_nt: TGTGCCAGCAGCTTAGGCCAAGGCGAGTCACCCCTCCACTTT; cdr3_aa: CASSLGQGESPLHF
d_call: -; j_call: TRBJ1-5; v_call: TRBV4-1; clone_size: -; cdr3_nt: TGCGCCAGCAGTTGGGGTGTGGTCCTTGAACAGCCCCAGCATTTT; cdr3_aa: CASSWGVVLEQPQHF
d_call: TRBD1; j_call: TRBJ2-7; v_call: TRBV6-1; clone_size: -; cdr3_nt: TGTGCCAGCAGTGAATTGGGGACAGCCATCTACGAGCAGTACTTC; cdr3_aa: CASSELGTAIYEQYF
d_call: -; j_call: TRBJ1-6; v_call: TRBV14; clone_size: -; cdr3_nt: TGTGCCAGCAGCCAAGATGGAGGGCCCAGCTATAATTCACCCCTCCACTTT; cdr3_aa: CASSQDGGPSYNSPLHF
d_call: -; j_call: TRBJ2-2; v_call: TRBV13; clone_size: -; cdr3_nt: TGTGCCAGCAGCTTCTCCCTTTCGAACACCGGGGAGCTGTTTTTT; cdr3_aa: CASSFSLSNTGELFF
d_call: -; j_call: TRBJ1-1; v_call: TRBV2; clone_size: -; cdr3_nt: TGTGCCAGCAGTGCGGAGACACCGGTTATTGAAGCTTTCTTT; cdr3_aa: CASSAETPVIEAFF
d_call: TRBD2; j_call: TRBJ2-7; v_call: TRBV7-2; clone_size: -; cdr3_nt: TGTGCCAGCAGCCCCGTCGGTAGCGGGAGTTACGAGCAGTACTTC; cdr3_aa: CASSPVGSGSYEQYF
d_call: TRBD1; j_call: TRBJ2-3; v_call: TRBV7-9; clone_size: -; cdr3_nt: TGTGCCAGCAGCAGTTCGGACAGGGCGAGCACAGATACGCAGTATTTT; cdr3_aa: CASSSSDRASTDTQYF
d_call: TRBD1; j_call: TRBJ2-7; v_call: TRBV28; clone_size: -; cdr3_nt: TGTGCCAGCAGTTTTATGGACAGGGGCTACGAGCAGTACTTC; cdr3_aa: CASSFMDRGYEQYF